Presented here are 25 T cell receptor beta chains from one specimen sequenced in a study of cytomegalovirus exposure and HLA in healthy donors. The PCR employed 60 Vbeta primers together with 13 Jbeta primers. Some clones are missing from TCRdb's copy, which holds only in-frame ones; the method was immunoSEQ multiplex PCR. The sample lists 95,000 to 150,000 clones, 74% occurring once. The sample was PBMCs. These receptors all stem from a woman between 50 and 59 years old in good health and CMV-seropositive.

The V call is TRBV9, the J call TRBJ2-7; D perhaps matches TRBD1 (6 bases). Germline CDR1 SGDLS, CDR2 YYNGEE. This CDR3 has 16 amino acids. The V gene lost 1 base and the J gene lost 4 bases, with 18 bases spanning the gap. The CDR3 DNA is TGTGCCAGCAGCGTACTAGCTACAGGGATGGAGTACGAGCAGTACTTC. It codes for CASSVLATGMEYEQYF.

In its sample, this clone was seen a few times. This sequence joins TRBV7-2 and TRBJ2-7, with unresolved D. The V and J ends lost 6 bases and 3 bases respectively, with 18 bases between them. The CDR3 runs 15 residues. The germline V gene encodes CDR1 SGHTA and CDR2 FQGNSA. The chain's CDR3 is CASRHEERTYYEQYF. The CDR3 DNA reads TGTGCCAGCAGGCACGAGGAGCGCACGTACTACGAGCAGTACTTC.

The rearrangement links TRBV19 to TRBJ2-1, with TRBD2 identical over 11 bases. Losses at the gene ends were 5 bases for V and 10 bases for J; bases not matched to a gene: 4. Germline CDR1 reads LNHDA; CDR2 reads SQIVND (reference sequence). This CDR3 is 13 amino acids long. CDR3 amino acids: CASSLASGGEQFF. For the CDR3, the DNA is TGTGCCAGTAGTCTCGCTAGCGGGGGGGAGCAGTTCTTC.

Only a few counts were recorded for this clone. The chain carries TRBV6-5 and TRBJ1-2; D unclear. V lost 4 bases, J lost 5 bases, and 11 bases lay in between. CDR1 MNHEY and CDR2 SVGAGI come from the germline V gene. The CDR3 has 13 amino acids. The CDR3 sequence is CASSSEGGYGYTF. The DNA of the CDR3 is TGTGCCAGCAGTTCGGAGGGAGGGTATGGCTACACCTTC.

The chain joins TRBV7-9 to TRBJ2-3; 9 bases match TRBD2. Germline V gives CDR1 SEHNR, CDR2 FQNEAQ (reference sequence). J gave up 5 bases and V 4 bases, and 7 bases lay outside the gene matches. The CDR3 runs 15 residues. The CDR3: CASSSAGGALDTQYF. CDR3 bases: TGTGCCAGCAGCTCGGCGGGGGGGGCGTTAGATACGCAGTATTTT.

Note on this clone: One end of the junction does not line up with germline, which may come from a read error. The chain employs TRBV5-5 and TRBJ1-6; 7 bases map to TRBD1. The CDR3 is made up of 11 amino acids. The germline gives CDR1 SGHKS, CDR2 YYEKEE (reference sequence). CDR3 protein: CARSLGLTGNF. DNA for the CDR3: TGTGCCAGAAGCTTGGGGTTGACAGGGAACTTT.

The chain carries TRBV29-1 and TRBJ2-3, with 10 nucleotides matching TRBD2. J was trimmed by 4 bases and V by 7 bases; bases with no gene match: 8. The CDR3 runs to 14 residues. Germline V gene data show CDR1 as SQVTM and CDR2 as ANQGSEA. The CDR3 bases are TGCAGCGCTGACGGACTAGCGGAGGCAGATACGCAGTATTTT. Its protein is CSADGLAEADTQYF.

In its sample, this clone was seen once. For the CDR3, the DNA is TGCGCCAGCAGCCAGATGACACTTACCGGGGAGCTGTTTTTT. As protein: CASSQMTLTGELFF. The chain is built from TRBV4-1 and TRBJ2-2, with D unclear. The CDR3 totals 14 residues. Germline V gene data show CDR1 as MGHRA and CDR2 as YSYEKL. V was cut by 3 bases and J by 5 bases, with 10 bases left in between.

The chain uses TRBV4-1 and TRBJ1-1, with TRBD1 matching 10 bases. Germline CDR1 MGHRA, CDR2 YSYEKL. Trimming removed 4 bases from V and 6 bases from J; junction bases left unmatched: 5. This CDR3 has 14 amino acids. The DNA of the CDR3 is TGCGCCAGCAGCCTGACGACAGGGGGCTCTGAAGCTTTCTTT. This codes for CASSLTTGGSEAFF.

The chain links TRBV7-9 to TRBJ1-5; TRBD1 is a possible D gene (6 bases). The germline V and J ends were trimmed by 4 bases and 4 bases, with 8 bases remaining between them. Germline V gives CDR1 SEHNR, CDR2 FQNEAQ (reference sequence). This CDR3 spans 13 amino acids. The CDR3 spells CASSSGVNQPQHF. In DNA, the CDR3 is TGTGCCAGCAGCTCAGGGGTGAATCAGCCCCAGCATTTT.

The V call is TRBV5-1, the J call TRBJ2-7, with TRBD1 identical over 10 bases. Germline values: CDR1 SGHRS, CDR2 YFSETQ. V was clipped by 3 bases and J by 5 bases; unmatched bases: 5. This CDR3 contains 14 residues. The CDR3 DNA reads as TGCGCCAGCAGCTCCGGACAGGGGGTCCACGAGCAGTACTTC. This sequence encodes CASSSGQGVHEQYF. The full variable domain, completed using reference TRBV5-1 and TRBJ2-7, is KAGVTQTPRYLIKTRGQQVTLSCSPISGHRSVSWYQQTPGQGLQFLFEYFSETQRNKGNFPGRFSGRQFSNSRSEMNVSTLELGDSALYLCASSSGQGVHEQYFGPGTRLTVT.

V is TRBV9 and J is TRBJ2-1; D perhaps matches TRBD2 (7 bases). CDR1 is SGDLS, CDR2 YYNGEE, per germline. The CDR3 spans 16 residues. Trimming shortened V by 3 bases and J by 8 bases, and 21 bases separated the two germline ends. The CDR3 region has the DNA TGTGCCAGCAGCGCAGGAGCGGCGGGGGCGGGCGATGAGCAGTTCTTC. Amino acid sequence: CASSAGAAGAGDEQFF.

This sequence joins TRBV11-2 and TRBJ2-5; D is possibly TRBD1 (6 bases). The J call may be wrong; the DNA end is better matched by TRBJ2-7. In germline, CDR1 is SGHAT, CDR2 FQNNGV. The CDR3 is 15 residues long. Here the CDR3 reads CASSKRTGSSYEQYF. CDR3 sequence (DNA): TGTGCCAGCAGCAAGCGAACAGGGAGCTCCTACGAGCAGTACTTC.

This chain joins TRBV7-9 and TRBJ1-6; maybe TRBD1 (5 bases). V lost 2 bases and J lost 5, with 10 bases in between. The CDR3 sequence is 15 residues long. CDR1 SEHNR and CDR2 FQNEAQ come from the germline V gene (reference sequence). DNA of the CDR3: TGTGCCAGCAGCTTAACGACAGCTAATAATTCACCCCTCCACTTT. Protein: CASSLTTANNSPLHF.

This clone has just a few counts. The chain couples TRBV5-4 to TRBJ2-1; 7 nucleotides match TRBD1. CDR3 length equals 14 residues. V dropped 6 bases and J dropped 0; count of bases not matched to a gene: 3. Per germline, CDR1 SGHNT and CDR2 YYREEE (reference sequence). CDR3 nucleotide sequence: TGTGCCAGCATGGGACAGAGCTCCTACAATGAGCAGTTCTTC. It is translated as CASMGQSSYNEQFF.

V is TRBV4-1 and J is TRBJ2-7; 8 positions match TRBD1. Germline V gives CDR1 MGHRA, CDR2 YSYEKL. The CDR3 is 16 residues long. Trimming removed 0 bases from V and 6 bases from J; junction bases left unmatched: 10. The CDR3 spells CASSQDLRTGFGEQYF. CDR3 nucleotides: TGCGCCAGCAGCCAAGATCTCAGGACAGGGTTTGGCGAGCAGTACTTC.

The rearrangement uses TRBV11-2 and TRBJ1-1; D gene ambiguous. In germline, CDR1 is SGHAT, CDR2 FQNNGV. The CDR3 extends over 12 amino acids. The V end lost 5 bases, the J end lost 3 bases, and 7 bases lay between the germline ends. The CDR3 loop is CASSREHTEAFF. As DNA, the CDR3 is TGTGCCAGCAGCCGGGAGCACACTGAAGCTTTCTTT. Full variable domain (rest looked up from reference TRBV11-2 and TRBJ1-1): EAGVAQSPRYKIIEKRQSVAFWCNPISGHATLYWYQQILGQGPKLLIQFQNNGVVDDSQLPKDRFSAERLKGVDSTLKIQPAKLEDSAVYLCASSREHTEAFFGQGTRLTVV.

The chain has TRBV7-9 and TRBJ2-1, with TRBD2 identical over 13 bases. The CDR3 loop spans 17 amino acids. Losses at the gene ends were 4 bases for V and 7 bases for J; bases not matched to a gene: 10. Germline CDR1 and CDR2: SEHNR and FQNEAQ (reference sequence). This CDR3 is CASSSRTSGGPLNEQFF. The CDR3 DNA reads as TGTGCCAGCAGCTCGAGGACTAGCGGGGGCCCTTTGAATGAGCAGTTCTTC. Complete variable domain (other parts from reference TRBV7-9 and TRBJ2-1): DTGVSQNPRHKITKRGQNVTFRCDPISEHNRLYWYRQTLGQGPEFLTYFQNEAQLEKSRLLSDRFSAERPKGSFSTLEIQRTEQGDSAMYLCASSSRTSGGPLNEQFFGPGTRLTVL.

The sample holds a few counts of this clone. Other DNA sequences in this specimen translate into the identical CDR3. V usage is TRBV28 and J usage is TRBJ1-2; 9 nucleotides match TRBD1. The germline CDR1 and CDR2 sequences are MDHEN and SYDVKM. Trimming at V came to 6 bases and at J to 6 bases, leaving 8 bases not matched to a gene. This CDR3 comprises 14 residues. The CDR3 sequence: CASSRGQGRDGYTF. The CDR3 nucleotides are TGTGCCAGCAGCCGAGGACAGGGGCGGGATGGCTACACCTTC.

The V gene is TRBV7-2, the J gene TRBJ2-7; D gene uncertain. The CDR3 is made up of 14 amino acids. Trimming stripped 1 base from V and 0 bases from J, with 7 bases between. CDR1 is SGHTA and CDR2 is FQGNSA in the germline V gene. CDR3 in DNA: TGTGCCAGCAGCTTAGTTGGAGACTCCTACGAGCAGTACTTC. Translation: CASSLVGDSYEQYF.

This clone was detected a few times. The V call is TRBV4-1, the J call TRBJ1-3; D remains unclear. The germline V and J ends were trimmed by 4 bases and 3 bases, with 7 bases remaining between them. The germline V gene has CDR1 MGHRA and CDR2 YSYEKL. The CDR3 is 13 residues long. CDR3 amino acids: CASSPLFGNTIYF. DNA of the CDR3: TGCGCCAGCAGCCCCCTATTTGGAAACACCATATATTTT.

V usage is TRBV18 and J usage is TRBJ1-4; D uncertain. CDR3 length: 14 amino acids. Germline V lookup: CDR1 KGHSH, CDR2 LQKENI. The V end was cut by 3 bases, the J end by 8 bases, with 13 bases between. The CDR3 reads CASSPGAGREKLFF. The CDR3 DNA reads as TGTGCCAGCTCACCGGGCGCGGGTCGAGAAAAACTGTTTTTT.

The V gene is TRBV19, the J gene TRBJ1-3, with D maybe TRBD1 (5 bases). V lost 4 bases and J lost 0, with 13 bases in between. The CDR3 length is 16 residues. Germline V gene data show CDR1 as LNHDA and CDR2 as SQIVND (reference sequence). CDR3 residues: CASSTITGFSGNTIYF. Written as DNA, the CDR3 is TGTGCCAGTAGTACAATAACAGGTTTCTCTGGAAACACCATATATTTT.

The chain links TRBV4-2 to TRBJ2-4, with D unclear. Trimming left V 4 bases short and J 0 bases short, with 10 bases between. CDR1 and CDR2 from the germline V gene are LGHNA and YNFKEQ. The CDR3 is made up of 15 amino acids. CDR3 sequence (DNA): TGTGCCAGCAGCCCCTCCCCTTTAGCCAAAAACATTCAGTACTTC. It translates to CASSPSPLAKNIQYF.

This rearrangement joins TRBV4-1 to TRBJ2-2; 8 bases align to TRBD1. Germline V lookup: CDR1 MGHRA, CDR2 YSYEKL. CDR3 size: 17 residues. V was pared by 3 bases and J by 1 base, with 7 bases of the junction left unmatched. The CDR3 nucleotides read TGCGCCAGCAGCCACCCCCGGACAGGGCGGAACACCGGGGAGCTGTTTTTT. Protein: CASSHPRTGRNTGELFF.